Shown below are 14 T cell receptor beta chains from a single sample sequenced in a study of blood T cell repertoires in COVID-19. Data came from immunoSEQ multiplex PCR; TCRdb stores just in-frame clones and leaves some out. The sample shows about 410,000 clones, about 90% of them seen only once. The sequenced material came from PBMCs or T cells enriched from blood (not recorded which). Every receptor here comes from a man aged 18-30 years who had recovered from COVID-19.

The rearrangement uses TRBV5-1 and TRBJ1-4; 8 bases agree with TRBD1. J gave up 6 bases and V 4 bases, and 2 bases lay outside the gene matches. CDR1 is SGHRS and CDR2 is YFSETQ in the germline V gene. The CDR3 spans 13 residues. CDR3 in DNA: TGCGCCAGCAGCCTGGGACAGGATGAAAAACTGTTTTTT. Encoded protein: CASSLGQDEKLFF.

CDR3 DNA sequence: TGTGCCAGCAGTCGACAGCCGATCTCTGGAAACACCATATATTTT. Protein product: CASSRQPISGNTIYF. The V gene is TRBV5-5, the J gene TRBJ1-3; D may be TRBD1 (5 bases). Trimming left V 5 bases short and J 0 bases short, with 12 bases between. The CDR3 has 15 residues. Per germline, CDR1 SGHKS and CDR2 YYEKEE (reference sequence).

The CDR3 coding sequence is TGTGCCAGTAGTTTAGCGGGGGGAGAGGCCTACGAGCAGTACTTC. Its protein is CASSLAGGEAYEQYF. The rearrangement joins TRBV19 to TRBJ2-7, with TRBD2 matching over 10 bases. Germline V gene data show CDR1 as LNHDA and CDR2 as SQIVND (reference sequence). The CDR3 contains 15 residues. V was pared by 5 bases and J by 2 bases, with 6 bases of the junction left unmatched.

This sequence joins TRBV5-1 and TRBJ1-1; 7 bases are a match to TRBD1. The CDR3 is 18 residues long. Trimming cost V 3 bases and J 1 base; bases outside gene matches: 15. Germline CDR1 and CDR2: SGHRS and YFSETQ. CDR3: CASSSRLQGSNRNTEAFF. DNA of the CDR3: TGCGCCAGCAGCTCTAGACTACAGGGGTCAAATAGGAACACTGAAGCTTTCTTT. Variable domain in full (rest from reference TRBV5-1 and TRBJ1-1): KAGVTQTPRYLIKTRGQQVTLSCSPISGHRSVSWYQQTPGQGLQFLFEYFSETQRNKGNFPGRFSGRQFSNSRSEMNVSTLELGDSALYLCASSSRLQGSNRNTEAFFGQGTRLTVV.

The chain links TRBV7-9 to TRBJ1-3; D ambiguous. The CDR3 has 15 amino acids. V lost 3 bases and J lost 0, with 9 bases in between. CDR1 is SEHNR, CDR2 FQNEAQ, per germline (reference sequence). Here the CDR3 reads CASSLYRSSGNTIYF. CDR3 bases: TGTGCCAGCAGCTTGTACAGATCCTCTGGAAACACCATATATTTT.

This chain uses TRBV29-1 with TRBJ2-3; weak D call: TRBD2 (6 bases). Trimming took 2 bases from V and 0 from J, leaving 12 bases between them. Germline CDR1 and CDR2: SQVTM and ANQGSEA. The CDR3 covers 15 residues. The CDR3 sequence is CSVEPSGYSTDTQYF. The DNA for the CDR3 is TGCAGCGTTGAACCCAGCGGGTATAGCACAGATACGCAGTATTTT.

The rearrangement uses TRBV19 and TRBJ2-1; D is ambiguous. CDR1 LNHDA and CDR2 SQIVND come from the germline V gene (reference sequence). V lost 2 bases to trimming and J lost 1 base, with 9 bases between them. The CDR3 sequence is 15 residues long. The CDR3 reads CASSISAVSYNEQFF. In DNA form, the CDR3 reads TGTGCCAGTAGTATAAGTGCGGTTTCCTACAATGAGCAGTTCTTC.

The gene calls are TRBV28 and TRBJ2-3, with 14 bases identical to TRBD2. This CDR3 spans 17 amino acids. Germline CDR1 and CDR2: MDHEN and SYDVKM. The V and J ends lost 6 bases and 0 bases, in that order; junction bases with no gene match: 5. DNA of the CDR3: TGTGCCAGCAGCTGGACTAGCGGGAGGTCTAGCACAGATACGCAGTATTTT. Protein: CASSWTSGRSSTDTQYF.

This clone has a single count. The V gene is TRBV5-6, the J gene TRBJ2-7, with 7 nucleotides matching TRBD2. The V and J ends lost 0 bases and 3 bases, in that order; junction bases with no gene match: 3. Germline values: CDR1 SGHDT, CDR2 YYEEEE. The CDR3 spans 14 residues. The DNA of the CDR3 is TGTGCCAGCAGCTTGGCCCCGGGAGGCTACGAGCAGTACTTC. It is translated as CASSLAPGGYEQYF.

This clone was seen a handful of times. This sequence joins TRBV3-1 (or the pseudogene TRBV3-2) and TRBJ2-3; no clear D. Germline V gene data show CDR1 as LGHDT and CDR2 as YNNKEL (reference sequence). The germline V and J ends were trimmed by 8 bases and 1 base, with 7 bases remaining between them. CDR3 length: 12 residues. CDR3 nucleotide sequence: TGTGCCAGCGGTGCGGGCACAGATACGCAGTATTTT. Protein: CASGAGTDTQYF.

This chain connects TRBV6-1 to TRBJ2-1; D is uncertain. The CDR3 loop spans 14 amino acids. The V end was cut by 2 bases, the J end by 4 bases, with 9 bases between. Germline CDR1 reads MNHNS; CDR2 reads SASEGT. CDR3 coding DNA: TGTGCCAGCAGTGAAAGCAGGTCTTACAATGAGCAGTTCTTC. This gives the protein CASSESRSYNEQFF.

The chain is built from TRBV18 and TRBJ2-4, with TRBD1 as a possible D gene (5 bases). The germline V and J ends were trimmed by 4 bases and 1 base, with 11 bases remaining between them. The germline gives CDR1 KGHSH, CDR2 LQKENI. This CDR3 has 15 amino acids. DNA for the CDR3: TGTGCCAGCTCACAGGGGTCTTCGGCCAAAAACATTCAGTACTTC. Protein: CASSQGSSAKNIQYF. The variable domain in full, with the rest retrieved from reference TRBV18 and TRBJ2-4, is NAGVMQNPRHLVRRRGQEARLRCSPMKGHSHVYWYRQLPEEGLKFMVYLQKENIIDESGMPKERFSAEFPKEGPSILRIQQVVRGDSAAYFCASSQGSSAKNIQYFGAGTRLSVL.

This clone was counted a single time. The chain couples TRBV29-1 to TRBJ2-2; 7 positions match TRBD2. The CDR3 is made up of 13 amino acids. Trimming removed 6 bases from V and 6 bases from J; junction bases left unmatched: 7. Germline V gene data show CDR1 as SQVTM and CDR2 as ANQGSEA. The CDR3 loop reads CSVAGRPAGELFF. The CDR3 coding sequence is TGCAGCGTAGCGGGGAGGCCGGCCGGGGAGCTGTTTTTT.

This rearrangement joins TRBV30 to TRBJ2-1; D is possibly TRBD2 (6 bases). Per germline, CDR1 GTSNPN and CDR2 SVGIG (reference sequence). V lost 3 bases, J lost 4 bases, and 16 bases lay in between. This CDR3 comprises 15 residues. Here the CDR3 reads CAWRRDGTRYNEQFF. CDR3 nucleotides: TGTGCCTGGAGGCGGGACGGAACTCGGTACAATGAGCAGTTCTTC.